A single sample gave rise to the 24 T cell receptor beta chains below, sequenced in a study of T cell responses to AZD1222 COVID-19 vaccine. The data were produced by immunoSEQ multiplex PCR, yet TCRdb's version contains in-frame clones alone and is incomplete. Of 100,000 to 140,000 clones in the sample, nearly 90% were seen once. The sample consisted of peripheral blood, taken 28 days after the second AZD1222 dose. The receptor source for this set is an adult who received the AZD1222 COVID-19 vaccine.

The rearrangement links TRBV6-6 to TRBJ2-2; D might be TRBD2 (5 bases). This CDR3 is 16 amino acids long. V was trimmed by 5 bases and J by 0 bases, leaving 13 bases between them. The germline gives CDR1 MNHNY, CDR2 SVGAGI (reference sequence). The CDR3 DNA reads TGTGCCAGCAGTCCCCCCGAGAGGGCGAACACCGGGGAGCTGTTTTTT. It codes for CASSPPERANTGELFF.

This chain uses TRBV3-1 (or the pseudogene TRBV3-2) with TRBJ1-4; tentatively, D is TRBD1 (5 bases). Germline V gene lookup returns CDR1 LGHDT and CDR2 YNNKEL (reference sequence). The CDR3 is made up of 14 amino acids. Trimming removed 4 bases at V and 5 bases at J, with 11 bases between. In DNA, the CDR3 is TGTGCCAGCAGCCCGGGAGACAGAAATGAAAAACTGTTTTTT. It codes for CASSPGDRNEKLFF.

This chain connects TRBV5-4 to TRBJ2-7; tentative D call: TRBD2 (6 bases). The germline V and J ends were trimmed by 1 base and 2 bases, with 13 bases remaining between them. CDR1 SGHNT and CDR2 YYREEE come from the germline V gene (reference sequence). This CDR3 is built from 15 residues. CDR3 nucleotides: TGTGCCAGCAGCTTGTGGGCGGGGCCCACCTACGAGCAGTACTTC. This sequence encodes CASSLWAGPTYEQYF.

This rearrangement joins TRBV19 to TRBJ1-5; D is ambiguous. CDR1 and CDR2 (germline): LNHDA, SQIVND (reference sequence). Between the trimmed V and J ends, which lost 5 bases and 0 bases, there was a span of 11 bases. The CDR3 sequence is 15 residues long. In DNA form, the CDR3 reads TGTGCCAGTAGTGTTACGGGAGTTAGCAATCAGCCCCAGCATTTT. Amino acids: CASSVTGVSNQPQHF.

This sequence joins TRBV6-6 and TRBJ2-7; 12 nucleotides line up with TRBD2. Germline CDR1 and CDR2: MNHNY and SVGAGI (reference sequence). The trim removed 5 bases at V and 4 bases at J, leaving 3 bases unmatched. The CDR3 runs to 14 residues. The CDR3 DNA sequence: TGTGCCAGCAGTGTCGGGACTAGCGGGTACGAGCAGTACTTC. It is translated as CASSVGTSGYEQYF.

V usage is TRBV6-5 and J usage is TRBJ2-1; 9 bases are a match to TRBD1. The ends lost 6 bases at V and 10 bases at J; junction bases unmatched: 13. The germline V gene has CDR1 MNHEY and CDR2 SVGAGI. The CDR3 is made up of 15 amino acids. In nucleotides, the CDR3 is TGTGCCAGCAGAAAAGGGGGACAGGGAGTTTCCGAGCAGTTCTTC. Translating it yields CASRKGGQGVSEQFF.

The CDR3 reads CASSPRGGQPQHF. The CDR3 coding sequence is TGCGCCAGCAGCCCTCGAGGGGGTCAGCCCCAGCATTTT. This chain connects TRBV4-1 to TRBJ1-5, with D tentatively TRBD1 (6 bases). Germline loops: CDR1 MGHRA, CDR2 YSYEKL. V lost 4 bases and J lost 6, with 10 bases in between. There are 13 residues in the CDR3.

J is TRBJ2-1 and V is TRBV7-2, with D unresolved. This CDR3 spans 16 amino acids. CDR1 and CDR2 (germline): SGHTA, FQGNSA. V was clipped by 0 bases and J by 7 bases, with 16 bases between them. This chain's CDR3 is CASSLAMWSPVNEQFF. The CDR3 DNA reads TGTGCCAGCAGCTTAGCTATGTGGAGCCCCGTGAATGAGCAGTTCTTC.

This clone was seen only once. The rearrangement uses TRBV6-1 and TRBJ1-4; D call uncertain. V shed 1 base and J shed 4 bases, with 16 bases lying between them. CDR3 length: 17 residues. The germline V gene encodes CDR1 MNHNS and CDR2 SASEGT. CDR3 region: CASSEVGWTVNNEKLFF. The DNA for the CDR3 is TGTGCCAGCAGTGAAGTGGGGTGGACGGTAAATAATGAAAAACTGTTTTTT.

The genes are TRBV15 and TRBJ1-1; the D is unclear. CDR3 length: 14 amino acids. V lost 2 bases and J 7 bases, leaving 14 bases between the germline ends. The germline V gene has CDR1 LNHNV and CDR2 YYDKDF (reference sequence). For the CDR3, the DNA is TGTGCCACCAGCAGATGGGCTCCGGGCTATGAAGCTTTCTTT. Protein product: CATSRWAPGYEAFF. The full variable domain, completed using reference TRBV15 and TRBJ1-1, is DAMVIQNPRYQVTQFGKPVTLSCSQTLNHNVMYWYQQKSSQAPKLLFHYYDKDFNNEADTPDNFQSRRPNTSFCFLDIRSPGLGDTAMYLCATSRWAPGYEAFFGQGTRLTVV.

This clone was detected a few times. This sequence joins TRBV6-1 and TRBJ1-3, with D possibly matching TRBD1 (5 bases). CDR3 length equals 16 residues. The V end lost 2 bases, the J end lost 4 bases, and 15 bases lay between the germline ends. Germline CDR1 reads MNHNS; CDR2 reads SASEGT. The CDR3 DNA reads as TGTGCCAGCAGTGAAATTATGGGGGAAACCGGAAACACCATATATTTT. Protein: CASSEIMGETGNTIYF.

The sample holds a few counts of this clone. CDR3 in amino acids: CASSFRTNEKLFF. The CDR3 nucleotides read TGTGCCAGCAGTTTCAGGACAAATGAAAAACTGTTTTTT. The chain is built from TRBV28 and TRBJ1-4, with D perhaps matching TRBD1 (5 bases). The V end was cut by 3 bases, the J end by 5 bases, with 7 bases between. CDR1 is MDHEN and CDR2 is SYDVKM in the germline V gene. This CDR3 region has 13 residues.

The V gene is TRBV7-3, the J gene TRBJ2-6; D gene ambiguous. The V and J ends lost 0 bases and 3 bases respectively, with 12 bases between them. Germline V gives CDR1 SGHTA, CDR2 FQGTGA. The CDR3 has 17 residues. DNA of the CDR3: TGTGCCAGCAGCTTAACGCCCGGGTGGGATGGGGCCAACGTCCTGACTTTC. This codes for CASSLTPGWDGANVLTF.

This clone was counted only a few times. The chain is built from TRBV6-5 and TRBJ2-7; D not resolved. There are 15 residues in the CDR3. Germline V gene sequence: CDR1 MNHEY, CDR2 SVGAGI. With 6 bases removed from V and 2 bases from J, the gap between germline ends came to 17 bases. The CDR3 DNA sequence: TGTGCCAGCAGCCCCGGGCCCTCCCAAACCTACGAGCAGTACTTC. Amino acid sequence: CASSPGPSQTYEQYF.

The chain uses TRBV4-2 and TRBJ2-3; no firm D call. V was pared by 0 bases and J by 6 bases, with 10 bases between. This CDR3 comprises 14 residues. The V gene's germline CDR1 is LGHNA and CDR2 YNFKEQ. CDR3 coding DNA: TGTGCCAGCAGCCAAGATCCCCGGCCGGATACGCAGTATTTT. This gives the protein CASSQDPRPDTQYF.

This chain links TRBV5-5 with TRBJ2-1, with 7 bases matching TRBD2. CDR3 length: 16 amino acids. The germline V gene has CDR1 SGHKS and CDR2 YYEKEE (reference sequence). The V segment lost 3 bases and the J segment 7 bases; nucleotides outside the gene matches: 13. In nucleotides, the CDR3 is TGTGCCAGCAGCTCGGTGATGCGGGGGACCTCAAATGAGCAGTTCTTC. Protein sequence: CASSSVMRGTSNEQFF.

This clone was seen a handful of times. This chain uses TRBV3-1 (or the pseudogene TRBV3-2) with TRBJ1-2; D gene ambiguous. The germline CDR1 and CDR2 sequences are LGHDT and YNNKEL (reference sequence). CDR3 size: 12 residues. V was trimmed by 0 bases and J by 13 bases, leaving 12 bases between them. CDR3 loop: CASSQEIGPCTF. The CDR3 coding sequence is TGTGCCAGCAGCCAAGAAATTGGGCCCTGCACCTTC.

The V gene is TRBV20-1, the J gene TRBJ1-6; D not resolved. This CDR3 spans 13 amino acids. Looked up from germline, CDR1 is DFQATT and CDR2 is SNEGSKA (reference sequence). Trimming took 3 bases from V and 7 from J, leaving 10 bases between them. This CDR3 reads CSASDTGNSPLHF. Written as DNA, the CDR3 is TGCAGTGCTAGTGACACTGGGAATTCACCCCTCCACTTT.

Only one count was recorded for this clone. The chain carries TRBV4-1 and TRBJ2-7, with D maybe TRBD1 (5 bases). V lost 1 base and J lost 5, with 9 bases in between. The germline V gene encodes CDR1 MGHRA and CDR2 YSYEKL. The CDR3 is made up of 13 amino acids. The CDR3 reads CASSQVGVDEQYF. As DNA, the CDR3 is TGCGCCAGCAGCCAAGTAGGGGTGGACGAGCAGTACTTC.

This chain joins TRBV7-9 and TRBJ1-6; maybe TRBD1 (5 bases). V was cut by 6 bases and J by 4 bases, with 10 bases left in between. This CDR3 contains 14 residues. Germline CDR1 SEHNR, CDR2 FQNEAQ (reference sequence). The CDR3 region has the DNA TGTGCCAGCAGGACAGAAATTTATAATTCACCCCTCCACTTT. Its protein product is CASRTEIYNSPLHF.

The chain joins TRBV24-1 to TRBJ2-1; D not certain. CDR1 and CDR2 from the germline V gene are KGHDR and SFDVKD. This CDR3 contains 12 residues. V was trimmed by 9 bases and J by 10 bases, leaving 15 bases between them. The CDR3 DNA sequence: TGTGCCACCGCCTCAGGACCGTTGGAGCAGTTCTTC. Encoded protein: CATASGPLEQFF.

The chain couples TRBV5-4 to TRBJ2-7; D call uncertain. The CDR3 runs 13 residues. V gave up 2 bases and J gave up 0 bases, with 6 bases separating them. Germline V gives CDR1 SGHNT, CDR2 YYREEE (reference sequence). CDR3 DNA: TGTGCCAGCAGCTTTCTGAGCTCCTACGAGCAGTACTTC. Translation: CASSFLSSYEQYF.

The chain carries TRBV2 and TRBJ2-7, with 8 bases that match TRBD1. The CDR3 covers 13 residues. The V and J ends lost 5 bases and 11 bases, in that order; junction bases with no gene match: 11. Germline assignment: CDR1 SNHLY and CDR2 FYNNEI. The CDR3 reads CASSWGQVELKYF. The CDR3 region has the DNA TGTGCCAGCAGTTGGGGACAGGTGGAACTAAAGTACTTC.

This clone was detected once. CDR3 in DNA: TGTGCCTGGAGTGTAGGGGCAGGGGGCTACGAGCAGTACTTC. Its translation is CAWSVGAGGYEQYF. The chain recombines TRBV30 with TRBJ2-7, with 7 bases lining up with TRBD1. The J segment lost 3 bases and the V segment lost 0 bases, leaving 5 bases of the junction unmatched. The CDR3 is 14 amino acids. The germline V gene encodes CDR1 GTSNPN and CDR2 SVGIG (reference sequence). The full variable domain, in which reference TRBV30 and TRBJ2-7 provide the parts outside the CDR3, is SQTIHQWPATLVQPVGSPLSLECTVEGTSNPNLYWYRQAAGRGLQLLFYSVGIGQISSEVPQNLSASRPQDRQFILSSKKLLLSDSGFYLCAWSVGAGGYEQYFGPGTRLTVT.